A single sample is the source of the 13 T cell receptor beta chains below, sequenced in a study of blood T cell repertoires in COVID-19. The assay was immunoSEQ multiplex PCR, and TCRdb's table has in-frame clones only and misses some. The table shows over 70,000 clones, with roughly 72% occurring only once. The specimen sequenced was peripheral blood. These TCRs come from a man in his sixties or seventies with acute or convalescent COVID-19.

The genes are TRBV27 and TRBJ2-1; no reliable D call. The germline V gene encodes CDR1 MNHEY and CDR2 SMNVEV (reference sequence). V lost 0 bases and J 8 bases, leaving 8 bases between the germline ends. This CDR3 comprises 13 residues. The CDR3 DNA follows: TGTGCCAGCAGTTTATCGAGGTGGGATGAGCAGTTCTTC. Protein: CASSLSRWDEQFF.

This clone showed up just a few times. V is TRBV19 and J is TRBJ2-7, with D unresolved. Germline V gene lookup returns CDR1 LNHDA and CDR2 SQIVND (reference sequence). The CDR3 is 16 residues long. Trimming removed 3 bases at V and 10 bases at J, with 25 bases between. The CDR3 protein is CASSIKAVGSPPTQYF. In DNA form, the CDR3 reads TGTGCCAGTAGTATCAAGGCGGTCGGCAGCCCCCCAACTCAGTACTTC.

The V gene is TRBV6-5, the J gene TRBJ1-6; tentative D call: TRBD1 (6 bases). CDR3 length: 14 amino acids. Trimming left V 5 bases short and J 7 bases short, with 12 bases between. Germline CDR1 reads MNHEY; CDR2 reads SVGAGI. This chain's CDR3 is CASSQGLENSPLHF. The CDR3 DNA reads as TGTGCCAGCAGTCAGGGGTTGGAGAATTCACCCCTCCACTTT.

This chain connects TRBV25-1 to TRBJ2-7; 12 bases fit TRBD2. CDR1 MGHDK and CDR2 SYGVNS come from the germline V gene. This CDR3 comprises 16 residues. V shed 4 bases and J 6 bases; nucleotides not matched to a gene: 10. In nucleotides, the CDR3 is TGTGCCAGCAGTGCGTCTAGCGGGAGGGCCCTCCCCGAGCAGTACTTC. This encodes CASSASSGRALPEQYF.

This rearrangement joins TRBV6-5 to TRBJ2-2, with 7 bases fitting TRBD2. This CDR3 spans 15 amino acids. CDR1 MNHEY and CDR2 SVGAGI come from the germline V gene. V trimming: 7 bases; J trimming: 7 bases; junction bases outside the gene matches: 12. CDR3 in DNA: TGTGCCAGCACCGAAACGGGGGGACGAGGCGGGGAGCTGTTTTTT. It codes for CASTETGGRGGELFF.

The chain has TRBV3-1 (or the pseudogene TRBV3-2) and TRBJ2-4; 14 bases map to TRBD2. Germline V CDR1 and CDR2: LGHDT, YNNKEL (reference sequence). The ends lost 4 bases at V and 9 bases at J; junction bases unmatched: 11. The CDR3 runs 17 residues. CDR3 sequence reads: CASSRPGTSGRGGIQYF. The CDR3 DNA reads as TGTGCCAGCAGCCGCCCCGGGACTAGCGGGAGAGGAGGCATTCAGTACTTC.

The rearrangement links TRBV19 to TRBJ1-1, with D possibly TRBD1 on 5 matching bases. This CDR3 has 13 amino acids. Trimming cost V 8 bases and J 1 base, with 11 bases left between them. Germline V gives CDR1 LNHDA, CDR2 SQIVND (reference sequence). The CDR3: CASRYGGNTEAFF. Here the CDR3 DNA reads TGTGCCAGTCGGTACGGGGGGAACACTGAAGCTTTCTTT.

The rearrangement joins TRBV5-1 to TRBJ2-7, with TRBD1 identical over 7 bases. The CDR3 runs to 15 residues. V shed 2 bases, J shed 2 bases, and the junction held 7 bases outside the gene matches. CDR1 is SGHRS, CDR2 YFSETQ, per germline. The CDR3 nucleotides read TGCGCCAGCAGCTTCGGACAGGACTTTACCTACGAGCAGTACTTC. It encodes CASSFGQDFTYEQYF.

The rearrangement uses TRBV29-1 and TRBJ2-7; perhaps TRBD2 as D (6 bases). Per the germline V gene, CDR1 is SQVTM and CDR2 is ANQGSEA. V was pared by 0 bases and J by 6 bases, with 15 bases between. The CDR3 covers 14 residues. The CDR3 here is CSVEEIRTGGEQYF. The CDR3 coding sequence is TGCAGCGTTGAAGAAATTCGGACCGGGGGCGAGCAGTACTTC.

The chain carries TRBV29-1 and TRBJ2-6; no firm D call. Looked up from germline, CDR1 is SQVTM and CDR2 is ANQGSEA. The V gene lost 6 bases and the J gene lost 0 bases, with 6 bases spanning the gap. The CDR3 is 13 amino acids. The chain's CDR3 is CSVTSSGANVLTF. DNA for the CDR3: TGCAGCGTCACAAGCTCTGGGGCCAACGTCCTGACTTTC.

Concerning this clone itself: The identical CDR3 is also encoded by other nucleotide sequences in the sample. V usage is TRBV27 and J usage is TRBJ1-5; D is uncertain. V was pared by 6 bases and J by 0 bases, with 6 bases between. CDR1 is MNHEY, CDR2 SMNVEV, per germline (reference sequence). The CDR3 is 13 residues long. The CDR3 reads CASSFYSNQPQHF. CDR3 in DNA: TGTGCCAGCAGCTTTTATAGCAATCAGCCCCAGCATTTT.

V gene TRBV25-1 combines with J gene TRBJ1-2; D perhaps matches TRBD1 (5 bases). The V end lost 2 bases, the J end lost 7 bases, and 17 bases lay between the germline ends. Germline lookup yields CDR1 MGHDK and CDR2 SYGVNS. CDR3 size: 15 residues. The CDR3 sequence is CASSEGTGPRIGYTF. The CDR3 coding sequence is TGTGCCAGCAGTGAAGGTACAGGCCCCCGGATTGGCTACACCTTC.

The chain is built from TRBV6-1 and TRBJ1-1, with 7 bases lining up with TRBD1. The ends lost 9 bases at V and 1 base at J; junction bases unmatched: 11. Germline CDR1 MNHNS, CDR2 SASEGT. This CDR3 comprises 15 residues. CDR3 protein: CASQMTGWGNTEAFF. The CDR3 bases are TGTGCCAGTCAGATGACAGGGTGGGGGAACACTGAAGCTTTCTTT.